The 9 T cell receptor beta chains in this list originate from one sample, sequenced in a study of shared clonotypes between healthy human individuals. Generated by immunoSEQ multiplex PCR, the TCRdb table keeps only in-frame clones and is missing some. This sample carries approximately 2,300,000 clones, 92% of them seen once, and the ten largest clones take about 0.36%. Sequenced input: naive CD4+ T cells from PBMCs. The subset denotes: CD45RA+ positively selected. These TCRs come from a man aged 18 to 35 in good health. Some clones in this sample may be carry-over from other donors' samples.

This rearrangement joins TRBV7-2 to TRBJ2-1; D perhaps matches TRBD2 (5 bases). The CDR3 runs 12 residues. Trimming took 2 bases from V and 9 from J, leaving 8 bases between them. Looked up from germline, CDR1 is SGHTA and CDR2 is FQGNSA. In DNA, the CDR3 is TGTGCCAGCAGCTTACGAGCGGTTGAGCAGTTCTTC. This codes for CASSLRAVEQFF.

The V call is TRBV27, the J call TRBJ2-7; D unclear. The V gene's germline CDR1 is MNHEY and CDR2 SMNVEV (reference sequence). Trimming pared 2 bases from V and 5 bases from J, leaving 10 bases between. The CDR3 covers 13 residues. CDR3 loop: CASSLTPWDEQYF. In DNA form, the CDR3 reads TGTGCCAGCAGTTTAACCCCCTGGGACGAGCAGTACTTC.

This clone was recorded once. The V gene is TRBV11-2, the J gene TRBJ2-7; possibly TRBD1 for D (6 bases). The CDR3 sequence is 14 residues long. Germline V gene data show CDR1 as SGHAT and CDR2 as FQNNGV. Trimming removed 3 bases from V and 4 bases from J, with 13 bases in between. CDR3 residues: CASSLGQQNYEQYF. The CDR3 DNA is TGTGCCAGCAGCTTGGGACAACAAAATTACGAGCAGTACTTC.

The CDR3 DNA is TGTGCCAGCAGTCAGGGGGAGGCTCAGCCCCAGCATTTT. Translation gives CASSQGEAQPQHF. The rearrangement uses TRBV6-5 and TRBJ1-5, with TRBD1 matching 7 bases. The trim removed 5 bases at V and 6 bases at J, leaving 4 bases unmatched. This CDR3 has 13 residues. The germline gives CDR1 MNHEY, CDR2 SVGAGI.

V and J are TRBV5-1 and TRBJ1-4, with D uncertain. V was clipped by 4 bases and J by 6 bases, with 7 bases between them. The CDR3 has 12 amino acids. Germline V lookup: CDR1 SGHRS, CDR2 YFSETQ. For the CDR3, the DNA is TGCGCCAGCAGCGACGCTGATGAAAAACTGTTTTTT. Protein sequence: CASSDADEKLFF.

V and J are TRBV10-2 and TRBJ2-7; D may be TRBD2 (6 bases). The CDR3 contains 13 residues. V dropped 6 bases and J dropped 0 bases, with 9 bases sitting between them. The germline gives CDR1 WSHSY, CDR2 SAAADI. The CDR3 region has the DNA TGCGCCAGCAGGGGACTGGACTCCTACGAGCAGTACTTC. This codes for CASRGLDSYEQYF.

The chain couples TRBV6-6 to TRBJ2-7; 8 bases fit TRBD2. The germline gives CDR1 MNHNY, CDR2 SVGAGI (reference sequence). The CDR3 sequence is 15 residues long. Losses at the gene ends were 2 bases for V and 2 bases for J; bases not matched to a gene: 5. This chain's CDR3 is CASSYQSGRAYEQYF. For the CDR3, the DNA is TGTGCCAGCAGTTACCAAAGCGGGAGAGCCTACGAGCAGTACTTC.

The CDR3 DNA sequence: TGTGCCAGCAGCCAACAACAGGTTCCCCAGGGCTACACCTTC. It translates to CASSQQQVPQGYTF. V and J are TRBV4-2 and TRBJ1-2; D is possibly TRBD1 (5 bases). This CDR3 contains 14 residues. CDR1 LGHNA and CDR2 YNFKEQ come from the germline V gene. V dropped 2 bases and J dropped 8 bases, with 15 bases sitting between them.

DNA of the CDR3: TGTGCCAGCAGTGGAAGGCCAGGGGGACTGAACACTGAAGCTTTCTTT. This codes for CASSGRPGGLNTEAFF. V gene TRBV6-1 combines with J gene TRBJ1-1; TRBD1 aligns across 7 bases. CDR3 length: 16 residues. With V trimmed by 4 bases and J by 0 bases, 8 bases remained unmatched. Germline loops: CDR1 MNHNS, CDR2 SASEGT.